The following is a T cell receptor (beta chain) sequence with its context. The antigen is not known. Measured with immunoSEQ multiplex PCR; TCRdb has only the in-frame clones, and not every one. The repertoire holds about 130,000 clones, with about 88% as singletons. The V segment lost 4 bases and the J segment 0 bases; nucleotides outside the gene matches: 5. CDR3 length equals 15 residues. Germline CDR1 reads WNHNN; CDR2 reads SYGVQD (reference sequence). The data originate from a study of radiation and T cells in renal cell carcinoma. Time point noted: baseline pretreatment blood. Treatment here: 15 Gy SBRT to primary tumor, nephrectomy 4 weeks later. After SBRT, blood was collected at 2 and 4 weeks, plus baseline. Broader study findings: Baseline intratumoral clonotype presence is unknown without pretreatment biopsies. Top tumor clonotypes rose in blood 2 weeks post-radiation, then contracted.

J is TRBJ2-7 and V is TRBV10-1; 8 bases match TRBD1. The sample in question was blood, obtained from a patient whose treatment included radiotherapy and nephrectomy. This TCR came from a woman between 45 and 65 years old with renal cell carcinoma. CDR3 nucleotides: TGCGCCAGCAGTGGAGACAGGGGCAGCTCCTACGAGCAGTACTTC. It yields the protein CASSGDRGSSYEQYF.